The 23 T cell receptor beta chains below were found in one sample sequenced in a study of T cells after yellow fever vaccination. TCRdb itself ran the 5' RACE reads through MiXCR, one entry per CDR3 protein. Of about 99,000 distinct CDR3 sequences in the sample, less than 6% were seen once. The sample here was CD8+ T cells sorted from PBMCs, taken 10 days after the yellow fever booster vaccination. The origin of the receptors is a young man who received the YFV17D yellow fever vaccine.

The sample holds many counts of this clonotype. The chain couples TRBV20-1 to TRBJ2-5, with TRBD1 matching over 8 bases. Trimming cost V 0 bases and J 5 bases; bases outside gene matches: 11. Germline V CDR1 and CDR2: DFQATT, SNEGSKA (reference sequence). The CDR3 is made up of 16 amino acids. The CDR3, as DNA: TGCAGTGCTAGAGATCTGGGGCAGGGGGCTTGGGAGACCCAGTACTTC. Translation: CSARDLGQGAWETQYF.

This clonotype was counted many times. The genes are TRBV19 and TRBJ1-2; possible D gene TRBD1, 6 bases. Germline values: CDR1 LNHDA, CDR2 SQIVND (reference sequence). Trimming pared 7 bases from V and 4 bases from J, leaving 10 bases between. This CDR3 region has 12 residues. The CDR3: CASKQGAYGYTF. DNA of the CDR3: TGTGCCAGTAAACAGGGCGCCTATGGCTACACCTTC.

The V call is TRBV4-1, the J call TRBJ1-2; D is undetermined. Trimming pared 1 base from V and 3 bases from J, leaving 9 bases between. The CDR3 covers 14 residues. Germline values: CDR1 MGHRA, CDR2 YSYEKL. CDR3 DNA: TGCGCCAGCAGCCAAGTAGCGGTGGACTATGGCTACACCTTC. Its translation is CASSQVAVDYGYTF.

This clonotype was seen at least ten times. CDR3 sequence reads: CASSVGSTDTQYF. The CDR3 nucleotides are TGTGCCAGCAGCGTAGGTAGTACAGATACGCAGTATTTT. This chain links TRBV9 with TRBJ2-3; no definite D call. CDR1 is SGDLS and CDR2 is YYNGEE in the germline V gene. V lost 0 bases, J lost 3 bases, and 5 bases lay in between. The CDR3 extends over 13 amino acids.

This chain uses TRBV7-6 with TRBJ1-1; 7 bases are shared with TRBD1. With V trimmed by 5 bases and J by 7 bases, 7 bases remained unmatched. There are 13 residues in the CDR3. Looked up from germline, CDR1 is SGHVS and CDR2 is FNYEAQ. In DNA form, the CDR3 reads TGTGCCAGCAGCGTAGGGGGCTCGTTTGAAGCTTTCTTT. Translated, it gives CASSVGGSFEAFF.

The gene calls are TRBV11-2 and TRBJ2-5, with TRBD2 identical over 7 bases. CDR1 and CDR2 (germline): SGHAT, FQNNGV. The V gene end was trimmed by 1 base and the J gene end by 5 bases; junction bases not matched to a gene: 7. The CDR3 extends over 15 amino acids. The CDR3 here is CASSLGGGSLETQYF. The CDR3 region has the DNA TGTGCCAGCAGCTTAGGGGGGGGGTCTCTCGAGACCCAGTACTTC.

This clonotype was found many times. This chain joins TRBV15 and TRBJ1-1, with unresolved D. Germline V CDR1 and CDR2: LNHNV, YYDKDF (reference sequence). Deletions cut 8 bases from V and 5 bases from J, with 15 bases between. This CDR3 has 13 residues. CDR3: CATQEREKTEAFF. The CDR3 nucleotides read TGTGCCACCCAGGAGAGGGAAAAAACTGAAGCTTTCTTT.

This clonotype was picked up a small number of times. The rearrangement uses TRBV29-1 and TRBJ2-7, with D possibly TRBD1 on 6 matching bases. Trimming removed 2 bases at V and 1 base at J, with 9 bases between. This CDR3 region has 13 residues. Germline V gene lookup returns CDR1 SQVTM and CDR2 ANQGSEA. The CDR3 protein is CSVETGLSYEQYF. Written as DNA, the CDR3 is TGCAGCGTTGAAACAGGGTTGTCCTACGAGCAGTACTTC.

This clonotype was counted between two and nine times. This CDR3 is CASSLAVGGSYEQYV. Written as DNA, the CDR3 is TGTGCCAGCAGCTTGGCCGTGGGAGGGTCCTACGAGCAGTACGTC. The rearrangement links TRBV5-5 to TRBJ2-7, with 7 bases fitting TRBD2. Germline-derived CDR1 and CDR2 are SGHKS and YYEKEE (reference sequence). This CDR3 has 15 amino acids. Unmatched junction bases numbered 4, after V lost 0 bases and J lost 1 base.

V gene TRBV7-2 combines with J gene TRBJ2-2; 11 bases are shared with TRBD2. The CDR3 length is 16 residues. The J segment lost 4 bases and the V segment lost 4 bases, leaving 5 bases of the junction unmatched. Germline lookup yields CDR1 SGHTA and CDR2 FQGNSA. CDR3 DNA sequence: TGTGCCAGCAGCTCAATTAGCGGGGGGGCCACCGGGGAGCTGTTTTTT. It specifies CASSSISGGATGELFF.

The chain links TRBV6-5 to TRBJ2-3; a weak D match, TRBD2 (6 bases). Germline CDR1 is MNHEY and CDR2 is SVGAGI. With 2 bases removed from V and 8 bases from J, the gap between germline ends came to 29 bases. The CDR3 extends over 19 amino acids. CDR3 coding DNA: TGTGCCAGCAGTTACATCGCGGTTCTCGGGGGTCGAGCTCTAGGTACGCAGTATTTT. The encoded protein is CASSYIAVLGGRALGTQYF.

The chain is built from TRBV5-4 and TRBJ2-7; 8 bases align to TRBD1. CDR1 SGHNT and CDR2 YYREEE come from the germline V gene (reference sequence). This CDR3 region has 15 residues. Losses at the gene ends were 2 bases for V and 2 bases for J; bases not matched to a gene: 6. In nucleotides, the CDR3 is TGTGCCAGCAGCTTTGGACAGGGAGGCACCTACGAGCAGTACTTC. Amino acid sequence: CASSFGQGGTYEQYF. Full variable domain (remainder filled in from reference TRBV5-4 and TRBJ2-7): ETGVTQSPTHLIKTRGQQVTLRCSSQSGHNTVSWYQQALGQGPQFIFQYYREEENGRGNFPPRFSGLQFPNYSSELNVNALELDDSALYLCASSFGQGGTYEQYFGPGTRLTVT.

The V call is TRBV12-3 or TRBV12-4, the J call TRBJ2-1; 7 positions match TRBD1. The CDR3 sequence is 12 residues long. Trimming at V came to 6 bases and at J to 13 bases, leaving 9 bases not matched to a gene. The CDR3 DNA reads TGTGCCAGCAGCTTACCCGACAGGGACCAGTTCTTC. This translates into CASSLPDRDQFF.

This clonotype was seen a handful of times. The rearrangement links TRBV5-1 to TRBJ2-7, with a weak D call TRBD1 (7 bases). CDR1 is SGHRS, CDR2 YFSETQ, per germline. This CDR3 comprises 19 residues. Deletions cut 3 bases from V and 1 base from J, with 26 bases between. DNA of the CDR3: TGCGCCAGCAGCTCCGGAGACAGGGAGAGAATGGCGGGATCCTACGAGCAGTACTTC. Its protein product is CASSSGDRERMAGSYEQYF.

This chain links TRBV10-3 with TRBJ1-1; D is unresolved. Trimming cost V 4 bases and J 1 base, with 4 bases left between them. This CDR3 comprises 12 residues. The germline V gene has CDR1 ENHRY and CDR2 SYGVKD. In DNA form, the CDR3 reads TGTGCCATCAGTGGGCAGAACACTGAAGCTTTCTTT. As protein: CAISGQNTEAFF.

Here the CDR3 reads CASSLWNPSEETQYF. In DNA form, the CDR3 reads TGCGCCAGCAGCTTGTGGAACCCCTCGGAAGAGACCCAGTACTTC. This chain connects TRBV5-1 to TRBJ2-5; D remains unclear. Germline V CDR1 and CDR2: SGHRS, YFSETQ. This CDR3 contains 15 residues. V dropped 1 base and J dropped 3 bases, with 13 bases sitting between them.

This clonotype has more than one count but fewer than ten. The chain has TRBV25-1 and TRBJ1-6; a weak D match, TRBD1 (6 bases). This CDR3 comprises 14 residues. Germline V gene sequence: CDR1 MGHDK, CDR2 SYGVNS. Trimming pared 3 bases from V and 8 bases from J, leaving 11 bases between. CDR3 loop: CASSEGKGDSPLHF. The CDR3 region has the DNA TGTGCCAGCAGTGAGGGAAAGGGGGATTCACCCCTCCACTTT.

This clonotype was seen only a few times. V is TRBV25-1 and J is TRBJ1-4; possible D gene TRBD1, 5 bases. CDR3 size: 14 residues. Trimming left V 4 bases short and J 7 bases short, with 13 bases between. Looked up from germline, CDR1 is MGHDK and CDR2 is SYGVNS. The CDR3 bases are TGTGCCAGCAGTGGGAGCAGGGCTGGTGAAAAACTGTTTTTT. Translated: CASSGSRAGEKLFF.

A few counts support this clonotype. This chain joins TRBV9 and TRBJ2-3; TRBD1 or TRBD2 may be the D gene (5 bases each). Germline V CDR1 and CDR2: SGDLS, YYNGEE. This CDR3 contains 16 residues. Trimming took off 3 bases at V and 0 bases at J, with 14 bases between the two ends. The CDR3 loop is CASSAPRGPSTDTQYF. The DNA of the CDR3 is TGTGCCAGCAGCGCACCCCGGGGACCTAGCACAGATACGCAGTATTTT.

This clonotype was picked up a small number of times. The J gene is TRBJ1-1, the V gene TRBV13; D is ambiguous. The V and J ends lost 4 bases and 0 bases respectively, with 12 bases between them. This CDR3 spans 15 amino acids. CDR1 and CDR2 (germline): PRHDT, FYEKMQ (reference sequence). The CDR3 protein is CASSSRGSLNTEAFF. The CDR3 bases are TGTGCCAGCAGCTCCAGAGGCAGTTTGAACACTGAAGCTTTCTTT.

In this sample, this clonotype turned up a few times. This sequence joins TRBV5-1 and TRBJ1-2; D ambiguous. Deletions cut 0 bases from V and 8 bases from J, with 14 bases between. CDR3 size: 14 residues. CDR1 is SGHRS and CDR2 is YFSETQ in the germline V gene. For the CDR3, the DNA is TGCGCCAGCAGCTTGGGGGGATTTGCCCACGGCTACACCTTC. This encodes CASSLGGFAHGYTF. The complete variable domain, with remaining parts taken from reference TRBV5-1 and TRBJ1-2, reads KAGVTQTPRYLIKTRGQQVTLSCSPISGHRSVSWYQQTPGQGLQFLFEYFSETQRNKGNFPGRFSGRQFSNSRSEMNVSTLELGDSALYLCASSLGGFAHGYTFGSGTRLTVV.

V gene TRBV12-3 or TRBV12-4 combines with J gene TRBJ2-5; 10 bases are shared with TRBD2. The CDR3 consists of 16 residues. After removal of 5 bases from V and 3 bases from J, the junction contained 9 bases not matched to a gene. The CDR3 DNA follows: TGTGCCAGCAGTCAGCCCACGGGACTAGCGAAAGAGACCCAGTACTTC. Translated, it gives CASSQPTGLAKETQYF.

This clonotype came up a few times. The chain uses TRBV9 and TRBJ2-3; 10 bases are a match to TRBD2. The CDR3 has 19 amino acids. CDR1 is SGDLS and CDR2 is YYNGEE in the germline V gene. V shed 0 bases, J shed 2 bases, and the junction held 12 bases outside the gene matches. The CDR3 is CASSVGPSLAGVLTDTQYF. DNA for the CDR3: TGTGCCAGCAGCGTAGGCCCCTCCCTAGCGGGGGTCCTCACAGATACGCAGTATTTT.